This TCR beta chain stems from a study of blood T cell repertoires in COVID-19. The table came from immunoSEQ multiplex PCR; TCRdb's copy has only in-frame clones and leaves some out. This sample has more than 95,000 clones, with more than 70% found just once. Trimming pared 1 base from V and 4 bases from J, leaving 11 bases between. The length of the CDR3 is 15 residues. Germline assignment: CDR1 SGHRS and CDR2 YFSETQ. Source material: peripheral blood. The sequence was collected from a woman older than 75 in a cohort sampled during active COVID-19. The V and J genes are TRBV5-1 and TRBJ2-2; possibly TRBD1 for D (6 bases). The CDR3 sequence is CASSLRGSGTGELFF. The CDR3 coding sequence is TGCGCCAGCAGCTTGAGGGGGTCAGGCACCGGGGAGCTGTTTTTT.